The count of the clone carrying this T cell receptor (beta chain) is one. Germline CDR1 is LGHNA and CDR2 is YSLEER. J lost 5 bases, V lost 3 bases, and 7 bases had no gene match. The CDR3 loop spans 17 amino acids. It was with 60 Vbeta and 13 Jbeta primers that the PCR ran. Some clones are missing from TCRdb's copy, which holds only in-frame ones; the method was immunoSEQ multiplex PCR. The table shows 170,000 or so clones, with 77% occurring only once. The source of the sample is a study of cytomegalovirus exposure and HLA in healthy donors. About the study: An earlier analysis found around 100 million unique TCR beta sequences from 200 million or so T cells.

The TCR comes from a woman in her 30s in good health and CMV-seropositive. The specimen was PBMCs. The chain combines TRBV4-3 with TRBJ2-2; 12 bases are a match to TRBD2. The CDR3 region is CASSHSLAGGGTGELFF. In DNA, the CDR3 is TGCGCCAGCAGCCATTCGCTAGCGGGAGGGGGTACCGGGGAGCTGTTTTTT.